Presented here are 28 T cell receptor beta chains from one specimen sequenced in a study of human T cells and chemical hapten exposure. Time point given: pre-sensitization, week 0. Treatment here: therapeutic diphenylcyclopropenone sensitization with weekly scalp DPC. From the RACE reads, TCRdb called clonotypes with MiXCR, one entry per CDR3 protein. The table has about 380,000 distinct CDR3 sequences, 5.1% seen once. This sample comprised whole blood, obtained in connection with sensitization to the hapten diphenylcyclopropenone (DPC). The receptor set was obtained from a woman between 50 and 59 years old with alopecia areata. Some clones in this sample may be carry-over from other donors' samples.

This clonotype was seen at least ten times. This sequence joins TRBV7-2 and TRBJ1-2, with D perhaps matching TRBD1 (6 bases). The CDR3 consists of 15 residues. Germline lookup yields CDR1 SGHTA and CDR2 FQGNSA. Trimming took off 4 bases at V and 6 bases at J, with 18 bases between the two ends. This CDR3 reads CASSSQYRAEDGYTF. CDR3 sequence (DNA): TGTGCCAGCAGCTCCCAATACAGGGCGGAGGATGGCTACACCTTC.

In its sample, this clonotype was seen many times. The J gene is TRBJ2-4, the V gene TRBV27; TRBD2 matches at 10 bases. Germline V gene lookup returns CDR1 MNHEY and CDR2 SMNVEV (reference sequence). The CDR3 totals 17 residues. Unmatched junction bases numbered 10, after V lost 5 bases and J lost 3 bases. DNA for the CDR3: TGTGCCAGCAGTAAGCCTTCTAGCGGGGGTTACAAAAACATTCAGTACTTC. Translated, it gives CASSKPSSGGYKNIQYF.

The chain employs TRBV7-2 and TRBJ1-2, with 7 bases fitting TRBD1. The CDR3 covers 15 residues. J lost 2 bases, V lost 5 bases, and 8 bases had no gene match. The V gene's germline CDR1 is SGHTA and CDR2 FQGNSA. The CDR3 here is CASSPWVQGNYGYTF. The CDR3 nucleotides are TGTGCCAGCAGCCCCTGGGTACAGGGGAACTATGGCTACACCTTC.

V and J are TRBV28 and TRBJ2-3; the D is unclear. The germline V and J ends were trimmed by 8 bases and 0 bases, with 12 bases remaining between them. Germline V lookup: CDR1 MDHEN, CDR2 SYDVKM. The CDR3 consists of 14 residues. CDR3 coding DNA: TGTGCCAGCTCGCAACCTACTAGCACAGATACGCAGTATTTT. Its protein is CASSQPTSTDTQYF. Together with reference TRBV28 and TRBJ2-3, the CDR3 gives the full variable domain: DVKVTQSSRYLVKRTGEKVFLECVQDMDHENMFWYRQDPGLGLRLIYFSYDVKMKEKGDIPEGYSVSREKKERFSLILESASTNQTSMYLCASSQPTSTDTQYFGPGTRLTVL.

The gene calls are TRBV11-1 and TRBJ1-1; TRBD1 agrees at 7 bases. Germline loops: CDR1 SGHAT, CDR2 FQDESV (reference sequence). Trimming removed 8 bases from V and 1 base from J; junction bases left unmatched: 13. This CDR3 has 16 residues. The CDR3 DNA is TGTGCCAGCTGCAACTACCAAGGGGGCTGGAACACTGAAGCTTTCTTT. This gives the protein CASCNYQGGWNTEAFF.

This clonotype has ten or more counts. The CDR3 DNA reads TGTGCCAGCGGACCAGGGGAGAGGACTGAAGCTTTCTTT. Translation: CASGPGERTEAFF. The chain carries TRBV7-9 and TRBJ1-1; maybe TRBD1 (6 bases). Germline CDR1 and CDR2: SEHNR and FQNEAQ (reference sequence). CDR3 length: 13 amino acids. The germline V and J ends were trimmed by 8 bases and 5 bases, with 15 bases remaining between them.

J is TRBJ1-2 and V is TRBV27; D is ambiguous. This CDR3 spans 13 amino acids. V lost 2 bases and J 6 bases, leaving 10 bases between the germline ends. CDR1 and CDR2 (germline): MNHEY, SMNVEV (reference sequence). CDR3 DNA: TGTGCCAGCAGTTTAGGGTTAAGCCATGGCTACACCTTC. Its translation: CASSLGLSHGYTF.

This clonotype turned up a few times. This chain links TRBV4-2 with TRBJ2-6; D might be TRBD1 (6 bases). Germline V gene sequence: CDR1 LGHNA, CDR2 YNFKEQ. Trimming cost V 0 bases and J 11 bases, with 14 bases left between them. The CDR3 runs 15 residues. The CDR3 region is CASSQDLQGAYVLTF. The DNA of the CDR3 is TGTGCCAGCAGCCAAGATCTACAGGGCGCTTACGTCCTGACTTTC.

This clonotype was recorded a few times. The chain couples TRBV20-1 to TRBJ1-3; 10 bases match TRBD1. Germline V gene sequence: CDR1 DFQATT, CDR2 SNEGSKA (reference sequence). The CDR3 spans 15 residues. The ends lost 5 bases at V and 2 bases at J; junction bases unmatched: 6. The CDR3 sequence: CSAHDRGRTGNTIYF. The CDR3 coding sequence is TGCAGTGCTCATGACAGGGGGCGGACTGGAAACACCATATATTTT.

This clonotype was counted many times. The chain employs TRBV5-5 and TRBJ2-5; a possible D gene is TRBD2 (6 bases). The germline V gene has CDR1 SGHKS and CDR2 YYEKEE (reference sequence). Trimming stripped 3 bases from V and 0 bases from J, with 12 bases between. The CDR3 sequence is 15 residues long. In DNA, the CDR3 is TGTGCCAGCAGCTCGATTCTAGCGTACCAAGAGACCCAGTACTTC. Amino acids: CASSSILAYQETQYF.

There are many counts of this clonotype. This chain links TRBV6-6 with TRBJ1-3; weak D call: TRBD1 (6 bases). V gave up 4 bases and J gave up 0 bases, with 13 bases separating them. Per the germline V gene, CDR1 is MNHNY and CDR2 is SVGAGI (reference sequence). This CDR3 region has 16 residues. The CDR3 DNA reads TGTGCCAGCAGTTCCAAAACAGGGATCTCTGGAAACACCATATATTTT. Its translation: CASSSKTGISGNTIYF.

The CDR3 DNA reads TGTGCCATCAGTGAGTCCGGGGACAGCACAGATACGCAGTATTTT. Translating it yields CAISESGDSTDTQYF. The chain joins TRBV10-3 to TRBJ2-3, with D tentatively TRBD1 or TRBD2 (5 bases each). The CDR3 spans 15 residues. The V gene's germline CDR1 is ENHRY and CDR2 SYGVKD. Trimming removed 0 bases at V and 0 bases at J, with 7 bases between.

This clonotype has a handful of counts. CDR3: CATSRATGVGNSPLHF. DNA of the CDR3: TGTGCCACCAGCAGAGCCACAGGGGTAGGGAATTCACCCCTCCACTTT. The chain has TRBV15 and TRBJ1-6, with 7 positions matching TRBD1. CDR1 is LNHNV, CDR2 YYDKDF, per germline (reference sequence). Losses at the gene ends were 1 base for V and 7 bases for J; bases not matched to a gene: 7. CDR3 size: 16 residues.

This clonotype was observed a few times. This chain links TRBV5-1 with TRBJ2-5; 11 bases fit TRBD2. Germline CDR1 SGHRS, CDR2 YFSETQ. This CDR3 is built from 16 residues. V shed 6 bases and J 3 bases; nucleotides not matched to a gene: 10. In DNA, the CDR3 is TGCGCCAGCACACCGCGAGGGACTAGCGGAAAAGAGACCCAGTACTTC. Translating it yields CASTPRGTSGKETQYF.

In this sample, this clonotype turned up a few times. In DNA form, the CDR3 reads TGTGCCAGCAGGGTGGCGGATGGCTACACCTTC. Translated, it gives CASRVADGYTF. The rearrangement uses TRBV7-2 and TRBJ1-2; D gene ambiguous. The V end was cut by 6 bases, the J end by 6 bases, with 8 bases between. CDR3 length equals 11 residues. Germline CDR1 reads SGHTA; CDR2 reads FQGNSA.

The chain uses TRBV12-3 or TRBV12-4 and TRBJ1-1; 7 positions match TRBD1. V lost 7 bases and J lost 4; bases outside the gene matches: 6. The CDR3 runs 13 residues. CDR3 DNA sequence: TGTGCCAGCACCAGGGACAGCTTCACTGAAGCTTTCTTT. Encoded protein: CASTRDSFTEAFF.

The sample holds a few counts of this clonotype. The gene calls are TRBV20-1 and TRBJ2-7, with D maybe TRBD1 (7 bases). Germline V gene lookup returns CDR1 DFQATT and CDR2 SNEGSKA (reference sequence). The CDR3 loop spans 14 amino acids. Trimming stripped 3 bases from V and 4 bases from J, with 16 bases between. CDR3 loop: CSASPAGQIYEQYF. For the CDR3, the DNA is TGCAGTGCTAGTCCGGCGGGACAGATATACGAGCAGTACTTC.

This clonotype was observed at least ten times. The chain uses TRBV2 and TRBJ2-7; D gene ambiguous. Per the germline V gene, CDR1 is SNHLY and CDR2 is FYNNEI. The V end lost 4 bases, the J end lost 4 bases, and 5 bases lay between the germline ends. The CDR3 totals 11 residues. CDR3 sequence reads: CASSGRYEQYF. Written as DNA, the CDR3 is TGTGCCAGCAGTGGACGGTACGAGCAGTACTTC.

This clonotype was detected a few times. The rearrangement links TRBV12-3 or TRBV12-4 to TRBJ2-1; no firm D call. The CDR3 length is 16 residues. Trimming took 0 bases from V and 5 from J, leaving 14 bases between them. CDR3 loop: CASSLAGRRRDNEQFF. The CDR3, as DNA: TGTGCCAGCAGTTTAGCAGGCCGGCGAAGGGACAATGAGCAGTTCTTC.

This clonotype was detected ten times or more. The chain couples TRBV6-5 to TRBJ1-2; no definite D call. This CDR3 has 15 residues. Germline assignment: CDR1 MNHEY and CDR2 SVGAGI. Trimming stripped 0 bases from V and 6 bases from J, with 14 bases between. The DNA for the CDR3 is TGTGCCAGCAGTTACTCGCCGGGCCACCCGAATGGCTACACCTTC. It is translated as CASSYSPGHPNGYTF.

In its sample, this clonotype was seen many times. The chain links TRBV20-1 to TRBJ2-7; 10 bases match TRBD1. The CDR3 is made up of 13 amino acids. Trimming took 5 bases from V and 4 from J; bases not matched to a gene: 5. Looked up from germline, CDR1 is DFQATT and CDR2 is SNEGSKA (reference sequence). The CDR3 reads CSALRDRGYEQYF. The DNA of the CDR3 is TGCAGTGCTCTCCGGGACAGGGGTTACGAGCAGTACTTC.

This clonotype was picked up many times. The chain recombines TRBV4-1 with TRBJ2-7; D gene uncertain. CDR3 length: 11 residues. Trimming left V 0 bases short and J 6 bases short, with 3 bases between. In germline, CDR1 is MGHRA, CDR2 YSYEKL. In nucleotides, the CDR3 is TGCGCCAGCAGCCAAGAAGGCGAGCAGTACTTC. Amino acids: CASSQEGEQYF.

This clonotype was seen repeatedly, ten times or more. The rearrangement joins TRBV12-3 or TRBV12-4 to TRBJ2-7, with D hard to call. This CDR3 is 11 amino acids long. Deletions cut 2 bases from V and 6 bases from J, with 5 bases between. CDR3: CASSLKGEQYF. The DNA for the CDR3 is TGTGCCAGCAGTTTAAAAGGCGAGCAGTACTTC.

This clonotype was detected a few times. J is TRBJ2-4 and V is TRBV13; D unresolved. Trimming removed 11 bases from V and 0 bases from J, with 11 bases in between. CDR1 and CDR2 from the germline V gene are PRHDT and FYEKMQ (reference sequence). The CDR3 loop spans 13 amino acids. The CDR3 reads CAFSEAAKNIQYF. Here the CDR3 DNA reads TGTGCCTTCTCAGAGGCAGCCAAAAACATTCAGTACTTC.

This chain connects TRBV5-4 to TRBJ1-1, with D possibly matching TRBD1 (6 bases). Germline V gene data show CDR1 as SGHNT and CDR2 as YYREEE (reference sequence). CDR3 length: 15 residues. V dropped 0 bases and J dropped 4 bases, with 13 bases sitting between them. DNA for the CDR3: TGTGCCAGCAGCTTGGTGGGGGGGCTGAGCACTGAAGCTTTCTTT. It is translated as CASSLVGGLSTEAFF.

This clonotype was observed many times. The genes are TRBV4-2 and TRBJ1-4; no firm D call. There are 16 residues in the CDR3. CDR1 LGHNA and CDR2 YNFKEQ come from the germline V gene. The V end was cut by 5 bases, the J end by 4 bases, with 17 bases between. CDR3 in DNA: TGTGCCAGCAGCTTACATCCGCGGGCATTTAATGAAAAACTGTTTTTT. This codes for CASSLHPRAFNEKLFF.

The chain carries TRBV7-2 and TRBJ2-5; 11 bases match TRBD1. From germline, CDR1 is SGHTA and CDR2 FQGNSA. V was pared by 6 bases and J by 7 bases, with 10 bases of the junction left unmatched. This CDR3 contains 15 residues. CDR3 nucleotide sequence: TGTGCCAGCAGTTCAAGGACAGGGGGCGGGGTGACCCAGTACTTC. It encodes CASSSRTGGGVTQYF. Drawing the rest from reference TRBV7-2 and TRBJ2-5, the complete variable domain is GAGVSQSPSNKVTEKGKDVELRCDPISGHTALYWYRQSLGQGLEFLIYFQGNSAPDKSGLPSDRFSAERTGGSVSTLTIQRTQQEDSAVYLCASSSRTGGGVTQYFGPGTRLLVL.

The CDR3 nucleotides read TGTGCCAGCAGCACGACAGGGGGCACGAACGAGCAGTACTTC. Residues: CASSTTGGTNEQYF. V usage is TRBV12-3 or TRBV12-4 and J usage is TRBJ2-7, with TRBD1 matching 10 bases. After removal of 6 bases from V and 5 bases from J, the junction contained 7 bases not matched to a gene. The CDR3 runs to 14 residues.